This passage covers 21 T cell receptor beta chains from one sample sequenced in a study of blood T cell repertoires in COVID-19. Assay used: immunoSEQ multiplex PCR; TCRdb lists only in-frame clones, some missing. The sample holds about 250,000 clones, 65% to 85% seen once. Input material: peripheral blood. These receptors came from a man older than 75 with acute or convalescent COVID-19.

This clone showed up many times. The V and J genes are TRBV3-1 (or the pseudogene TRBV3-2) and TRBJ2-5, with D uncertain. V lost 4 bases and J lost 5, with 14 bases in between. The germline CDR1 and CDR2 sequences are LGHDT and YNNKEL (reference sequence). The CDR3 contains 14 residues. The CDR3 region has the DNA TGTGCCAGCAGCCGCACTTTGATATCTGAGACCCAGTACTTC. This gives the protein CASSRTLISETQYF.

About this clone: A much larger clone is a single base away; this may be a read error. The chain links TRBV5-1 to TRBJ2-2, with a tentative D call TRBD1 (5 bases). Germline V gene data show CDR1 as SGHRS and CDR2 as YFSETQ. V dropped 0 bases and J dropped 5 bases, with 5 bases sitting between them. The CDR3 contains 13 residues. CDR3: CASSLEGTGELFF. Here the CDR3 DNA reads TGCGCCAGCAGCTTGGAGGGGACCGGGGAGCTGTTTTTT.

J is TRBJ2-7 and V is TRBV5-1, with TRBD2 matching 13 bases. The germline gives CDR1 SGHRS, CDR2 YFSETQ. The CDR3 has 17 residues. The V gene end was trimmed by 2 bases and the J gene end by 5 bases; junction bases not matched to a gene: 10. The CDR3 region is CASSLLAGGPGVHEQYF. In DNA form, the CDR3 reads TGCGCCAGCAGCTTACTAGCGGGAGGGCCAGGCGTCCACGAGCAGTACTTC. The full variable domain, completed using reference TRBV5-1 and TRBJ2-7, is KAGVTQTPRYLIKTRGQQVTLSCSPISGHRSVSWYQQTPGQGLQFLFEYFSETQRNKGNFPGRFSGRQFSNSRSEMNVSTLELGDSALYLCASSLLAGGPGVHEQYFGPGTRLTVT.

V gene TRBV29-1 combines with J gene TRBJ1-3; 10 bases agree with TRBD1. The ends lost 4 bases at V and 2 bases at J; junction bases unmatched: 2. The CDR3 has 14 amino acids. Germline CDR1 and CDR2: SQVTM and ANQGSEA. Here the CDR3 reads CSVGGTGAGNTIYF. The DNA of the CDR3 is TGCAGCGTTGGAGGGACAGGGGCTGGAAACACCATATATTTT.

Points on this clone: Other DNA sequences in this specimen translate into the identical CDR3. This chain links TRBV2 with TRBJ1-1; TRBD1 matches 7 bases. Trimming at V came to 5 bases and at J to 1 base, leaving 1 base not matched to a gene. The CDR3 length is 13 residues. Germline V lookup: CDR1 SNHLY, CDR2 FYNNEI. CDR3 loop: CASSRQGNTEAFF. In DNA form, the CDR3 reads TGTGCCAGCAGTAGACAGGGGAACACTGAAGCTTTCTTT.

There are a few counts of this clone. V is TRBV7-3 and J is TRBJ2-1; a weak D match, TRBD2 (5 bases). V was pared by 1 base and J by 9 bases, with 7 bases between. This CDR3 region has 12 residues. The germline gives CDR1 SGHTA, CDR2 FQGTGA. In nucleotides, the CDR3 is TGTGCCAGCAGCTTAAGAGGAGGTGAGCAGTTCTTC. It codes for CASSLRGGEQFF. The full variable domain, completed using reference TRBV7-3 and TRBJ2-1, is GAGVSQTPSNKVTEKGKYVELRCDPISGHTALYWYRQSLGQGPEFLIYFQGTGAADDSGLPNDRFFAVRPEGSVSTLKIQRTERGDSAVYLCASSLRGGEQFFGPGTRLTVL.

The CDR3 DNA reads TGTGCCAGCAAATCGGGGACAGGAGCCTACGAGCAGTACTTC. It translates to CASKSGTGAYEQYF. J is TRBJ2-7 and V is TRBV28; TRBD1 agrees at 8 bases. The ends lost 7 bases at V and 2 bases at J; junction bases unmatched: 7. This CDR3 contains 14 residues. The V gene's germline CDR1 is MDHEN and CDR2 SYDVKM.

The genes are TRBV9 and TRBJ2-3, with unresolved D. Looked up from germline, CDR1 is SGDLS and CDR2 is YYNGEE. V lost 3 bases and J 4 bases, leaving 15 bases between the germline ends. The CDR3 has 15 residues. DNA for the CDR3: TGTGCCAGCAGCGCCGTCCCAGTTCATCCAGATACGCAGTATTTT. Its translation is CASSAVPVHPDTQYF.

This clone was recorded once. The chain employs TRBV2 and TRBJ2-7; 10 bases are a match to TRBD2. This CDR3 spans 18 amino acids. Germline V gene sequence: CDR1 SNHLY, CDR2 FYNNEI. V was pared by 5 bases and J by 2 bases, with 15 bases of the junction left unmatched. The CDR3 reads CASSPFGLADASTYEQYF. The CDR3 region has the DNA TGTGCCAGCAGTCCTTTTGGACTAGCGGACGCGAGTACCTACGAGCAGTACTTC.

Note on this clone: The junction departs from germline at one end; a sequencing error may be responsible. V gene TRBV7-7 combines with J gene TRBJ2-5; D may be TRBD2 (7 bases). Germline V gene sequence: CDR1 SSHAT, CDR2 FNYEAQ (reference sequence). The length of the CDR3 is 14 residues. The CDR3 sequence is CASSSRGGGETQYF. CDR3 nucleotides: TGTGCTAGCAGCTCGAGGGGGGGCGGGGAGACCCAGTACTTC.

This clone was observed a few times. The chain couples TRBV6-2 or TRBV6-3 to TRBJ2-3, with D possibly being TRBD2 (5 bases). Trimming took 2 bases from V and 2 from J, leaving 11 bases between them. The CDR3 length is 15 residues. The germline V gene has CDR1 MNHEY and CDR2 SVGEGT. The CDR3 DNA follows: TGTGCCAGCAGTTACGCGAGGGCCAACACAGATACGCAGTATTTT. This translates into CASSYARANTDTQYF.

The chain couples TRBV19 to TRBJ1-1; TRBD1 agrees at 7 bases. This CDR3 comprises 14 residues. The germline V gene has CDR1 LNHDA and CDR2 SQIVND (reference sequence). V shed 5 bases, J shed 2 bases, and the junction held 5 bases outside the gene matches. The CDR3 region has the DNA TGTGCCAGTAGTCGAGGGGGCTTTAACACTGAAGCTTTCTTT. Translating it yields CASSRGGFNTEAFF.

The genes are TRBV10-3 and TRBJ2-3, with no clear D. The germline V gene has CDR1 ENHRY and CDR2 SYGVKD. The CDR3 extends over 13 amino acids. V dropped 4 bases and J dropped 3 bases, with 8 bases sitting between them. Written as DNA, the CDR3 is TGTGCCATCAGTGCAACTTTAACAGATACGCAGTATTTT. Translating it yields CAISATLTDTQYF.

This chain uses TRBV7-2 with TRBJ2-7; 7 nucleotides line up with TRBD1. The length of the CDR3 is 15 residues. J was trimmed by 3 bases and V by 0 bases; bases with no gene match: 5. Germline V gene data show CDR1 as SGHTA and CDR2 as FQGNSA. The CDR3, as DNA: TGTGCCAGCAGCTTAGCCGGACAGGTTCACTACGAGCAGTACTTC. This translates into CASSLAGQVHYEQYF.

The chain uses TRBV5-4 and TRBJ2-1; TRBD2 might be the D (6 bases). Germline V gene sequence: CDR1 SGHNT, CDR2 YYREEE (reference sequence). V was pared by 2 bases and J by 0 bases, with 18 bases between. The CDR3 contains 18 residues. CDR3 nucleotide sequence: TGTGCCAGCAGCTTTGGGGGACTGTACGCCAGCTCCTACAATGAGCAGTTCTTC. It encodes CASSFGGLYASSYNEQFF.

The chain joins TRBV5-1 to TRBJ2-7; TRBD1 agrees at 7 bases. The CDR3 covers 14 residues. V gave up 4 bases and J gave up 7 bases; unmatched junction bases: 11. CDR1 and CDR2 from the germline V gene are SGHRS and YFSETQ. Here the CDR3 DNA reads TGCGCCAGCAGCGAGGCCCTGACAGGGCTAGAGCAGTACTTC. Translating it yields CASSEALTGLEQYF.

The chain uses TRBV15 and TRBJ2-6; no firm D call. The CDR3 spans 16 residues. Looked up from germline, CDR1 is LNHNV and CDR2 is YYDKDF (reference sequence). V lost 1 base and J lost 2, with 9 bases in between. The CDR3 spells CATSRVAYAGANVLTF. CDR3 sequence (DNA): TGTGCCACCAGCAGAGTGGCTTACGCTGGGGCCAACGTCCTGACTTTC.

The chain recombines TRBV30 with TRBJ1-3; D is uncertain. Germline CDR1 is GTSNPN and CDR2 is SVGIG (reference sequence). The CDR3 runs 17 residues. Deletions cut 0 bases from V and 0 bases from J, with 15 bases between. The CDR3 bases are TGTGCCTGGAGTGTAGAAAGAGACTGGAGCTCTGGAAACACCATATATTTT. This gives the protein CAWSVERDWSSGNTIYF.

The chain recombines TRBV19 with TRBJ1-3; unclear D gene. The V end was cut by 10 bases, the J end by 2 bases, with 12 bases between. This CDR3 has 13 amino acids. Germline V gene sequence: CDR1 LNHDA, CDR2 SQIVND (reference sequence). The CDR3: CATRGRTGNTIYF. The CDR3 DNA sequence: TGTGCCACAAGAGGGAGGACTGGAAACACCATATATTTT.

The chain is built from TRBV18 and TRBJ2-1, with TRBD2 matching over 14 bases. This CDR3 has 15 amino acids. V gave up 2 bases and J gave up 6 bases; unmatched junction bases: 0. In germline, CDR1 is KGHSH, CDR2 LQKENI. CDR3 DNA: TGTGCCAGCTCACCAGGGACTAGCGGGAGCAATGAGCAGTTCTTC. The encoded protein is CASSPGTSGSNEQFF.

The V gene is TRBV28, the J gene TRBJ2-1; 9 positions agree with TRBD1. After removal of 6 bases from V and 5 bases from J, the junction contained 11 bases not matched to a gene. Germline V gives CDR1 MDHEN, CDR2 SYDVKM. CDR3 length: 16 residues. The CDR3 here is CASSPRPGQGNNEQFF. The CDR3 coding sequence is TGTGCCAGCAGCCCACGCCCGGGACAGGGCAACAATGAGCAGTTCTTC.